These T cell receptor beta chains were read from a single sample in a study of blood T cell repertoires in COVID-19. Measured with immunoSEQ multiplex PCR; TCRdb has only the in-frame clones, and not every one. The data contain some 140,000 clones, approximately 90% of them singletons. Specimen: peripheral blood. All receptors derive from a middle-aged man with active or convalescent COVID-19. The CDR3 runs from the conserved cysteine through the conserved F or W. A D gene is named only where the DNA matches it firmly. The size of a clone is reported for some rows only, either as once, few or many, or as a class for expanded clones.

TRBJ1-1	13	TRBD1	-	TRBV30	CAWNAGTVAQAFF	TGTGCCTGGAACGCAGGGACAGTGGCTCAAGCTTTCTTT
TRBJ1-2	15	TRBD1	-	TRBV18	CASSPTGAFDYGYTF	TGTGCCAGCTCACCTACAGGGGCGTTTGACTATGGCTACACCTTC
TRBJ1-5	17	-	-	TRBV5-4	CASSLDGGSRENQPQHF	TGTGCCAGCAGCTTGGATGGAGGGTCGAGAGAAAATCAGCCCCAGCATTTT
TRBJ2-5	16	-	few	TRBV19	CASSPGQEGSRETQYF	TGTGCCAGTAGTCCAGGACAGGAGGGTAGTCGGGAGACCCAGTACTTC
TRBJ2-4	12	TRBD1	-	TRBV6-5	CATDRDKGIQYF	TGTGCCACGGACAGGGACAAGGGCATTCAGTACTTC
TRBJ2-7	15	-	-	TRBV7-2	CASSLGSGDPYEQYF	TGTGCCAGCAGCTTAGGATCAGGGGATCCCTACGAGCAGTACTTC
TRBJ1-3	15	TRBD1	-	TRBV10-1	CASSESRDSGNTIYF	TGCGCCAGCAGTGAGTCAAGGGACAGCGGAAACACCATATATTTT
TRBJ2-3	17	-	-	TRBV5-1	CASSLALGRGTTDTQYF	TGCGCCAGCAGCTTGGCTCTCGGGCGGGGCACAACAGATACGCAGTATTTT
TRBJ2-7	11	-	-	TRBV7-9	CASSPSYEQYF	TGTGCCAGCAGTCCCAGCTACGAGCAGTACTTC
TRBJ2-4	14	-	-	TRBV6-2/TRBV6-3	CASSPAGSKNIQYF	TGTGCCAGCAGCCCAGCAGGTTCCAAAAACATTCAGTACTTC
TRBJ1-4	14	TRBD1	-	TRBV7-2	CASSPYGLRDSVFF	TGTGCCAGCAGCCCTTACGGACTCCGGGACAGTGTCTTTTTT
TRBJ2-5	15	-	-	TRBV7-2	CASSLVGRPTETQYF	TGTGCCAGCAGCTTAGTGGGCAGACCCACTGAGACCCAGTACTTC
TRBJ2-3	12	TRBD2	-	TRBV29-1	CSVGLAEYTQYF	TGCAGCGTAGGACTAGCGGAGTATACGCAGTATTTT
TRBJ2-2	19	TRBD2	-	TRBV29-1	CSVVGASGGPGRYTGELFF	TGCAGCGTTGTAGGGGCTAGCGGGGGCCCCGGGCGGTACACCGGGGAGCTGTTTTTT
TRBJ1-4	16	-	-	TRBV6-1	CASSGAGGGRNEKLFF	TGTGCCAGCAGTGGAGCGGGAGGGGGACGGAATGAAAAACTGTTTTTT
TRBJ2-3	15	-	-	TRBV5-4	CASSGGSASTDTQYF	TGTGCCAGCAGCGGGGGGAGCGCTAGCACAGATACGCAGTATTTT
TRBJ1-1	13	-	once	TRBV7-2	CASSPRQAVEAFF	TGTGCCAGCAGCCCCCGACAGGCGGTTGAAGCTTTCTTT
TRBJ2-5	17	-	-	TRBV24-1	CATSDLGSDPTGETQYF	TGTGCCACCAGTGATTTGGGGTCAGACCCAACCGGGGAGACCCAGTACTTC
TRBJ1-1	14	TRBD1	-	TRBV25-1	CASRDRVLHTEAFF	TGTGCCAGCAGGGACAGGGTTCTTCACACTGAAGCTTTCTTT
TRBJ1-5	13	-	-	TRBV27	CASSGTGNQPQHF	TGTGCCAGCAGTGGTACAGGGAATCAGCCCCAGCATTTT
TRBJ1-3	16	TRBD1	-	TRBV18	CASSPQGASSGNTIYF	TGTGCCAGCTCACCACAGGGGGCAAGCTCTGGAAACACCATATATTTT
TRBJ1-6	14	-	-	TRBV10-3	CAISEGRGNSPLHF	TGTGCCATCAGTGAGGGTAGGGGGAATTCACCCCTCCACTTT
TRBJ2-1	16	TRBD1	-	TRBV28	CASSPVSTGRTSEQFF	TGTGCCAGCAGCCCGGTGTCGACAGGGCGAACGAGTGAGCAGTTCTTC
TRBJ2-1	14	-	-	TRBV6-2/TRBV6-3	CASSYDAGPWEQFF	TGTGCCAGCAGTTATGACGCGGGTCCGTGGGAACAGTTCTTC
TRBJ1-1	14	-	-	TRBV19	CASSDTSVNTEAFF	TGTGCCTCCTCCGACACGTCAGTGAACACTGAAGCTTTCTTT
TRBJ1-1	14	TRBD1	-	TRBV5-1	CASSPGGGDTEAFF	TGCGCCAGCAGCCCGGGAGGGGGCGACACTGAAGCTTTCTTT
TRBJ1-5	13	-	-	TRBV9	CASSVSDSTAQHF	TGTGCCAGCAGCGTAAGTGACTCAACGGCCCAGCATTTT
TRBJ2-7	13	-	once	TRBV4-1	CASSQDRGYEQYF	TGCGCCAGCAGCCAAGACAGGGGATACGAGCAGTACTTC
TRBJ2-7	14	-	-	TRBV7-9	CASSPWTSSYEQYF	TGTGCCAGCAGCCCCTGGACATCTTCCTACGAGCAGTACTTC
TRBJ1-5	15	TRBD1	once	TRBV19	CASRQNDRAGEPQHF	TGTGCCAGTAGACAGAATGACAGGGCAGGGGAGCCCCAGCATTTT
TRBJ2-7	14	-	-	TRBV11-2	CASSITTALYEQYF	TGTGCCAGCAGCATTACTACCGCCCTCTACGAGCAGTACTTC
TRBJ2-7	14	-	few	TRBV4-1	CASSQVPSGNEQYF	TGCGCCAGCAGCCAAGTTCCCTCAGGGAACGAGCAGTACTTC
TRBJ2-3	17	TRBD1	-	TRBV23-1	CASSEHSRDRETDTQYF	TGCGCCAGCAGTGAACACAGCCGGGACAGGGAGACAGATACGCAGTATTTT
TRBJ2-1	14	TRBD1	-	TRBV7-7	CASSTGQGWNEQFF	TGTGCCAGCAGCACAGGACAGGGGTGGAATGAGCAGTTCTTC
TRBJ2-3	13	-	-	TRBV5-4	CASSLSLRDTQYF	TGTGCCAGCAGCTTGAGTCTCCGGGATACGCAGTATTTT
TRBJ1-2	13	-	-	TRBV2	CASSDHRFYGYTF	TGTGCCAGCAGTGATCACAGGTTCTATGGCTACACCTTC
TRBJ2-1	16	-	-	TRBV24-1	CATSDPDEGKGNEQFF	TGTGCCACCAGTGACCCCGATGAGGGAAAGGGCAATGAGCAGTTCTTC
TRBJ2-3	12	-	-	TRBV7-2	CASSLNGDTQYF	TGTGCCAGCAGCTTAAACGGAGATACGCAGTATTTT
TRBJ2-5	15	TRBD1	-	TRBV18	CASSPRQGLQETQYF	TGTGCCAGCTCACCAAGACAGGGGCTCCAAGAGACCCAGTACTTC
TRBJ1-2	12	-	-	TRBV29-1	CSVDRQPYGYTF	TGCAGCGTTGACCGACAGCCTTATGGCTACACCTTC
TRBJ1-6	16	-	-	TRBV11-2	CASSLSGSSYNSPLHF	TGTGCCAGCAGCTTAAGTGGCAGCTCCTATAATTCACCCCTCCACTTT
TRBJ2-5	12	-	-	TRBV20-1	CSASLAPETQYF	TGCAGTGCTAGTCTAGCTCCAGAGACCCAGTACTTC
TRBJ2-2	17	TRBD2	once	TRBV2	CASSGKRGGLGTGELFF	TGTGCCAGCAGTGGAAAGCGGGGGGGCTTGGGCACCGGGGAGCTGTTTTTT
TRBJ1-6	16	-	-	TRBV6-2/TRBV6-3	CASSYSIQGNNSPLHF	TGTGCCAGCAGTTACTCGATACAGGGCAATAATTCACCCCTCCACTTT